This TCR beta chain was recovered during a study of T cell clonotyping in hematopoietic cell transplantation. As concerns this clone: Its antigen is undetermined.

Assay: immunoSEQ multiplex PCR; the TCRdb copy retains only in-frame clones and omits some. Altogether fewer than 6,000 clones are present, over 65% being singletons, with the ten largest covering 27%. The CDR3 consists of 12 residues. Trimming shortened V by 6 bases and J by 4 bases, and 13 bases separated the two germline ends. Germline CDR1 SQVTM, CDR2 ANQGSEA. Recipient blood drawn about 28 days pretransplant and days 30, 100, 180 after. Study-wide findings and caveats: Recipient TCR diversity dropped after transplant; expanded clonotypes rose from day 30 to 180. Graft donor and pretransplant recipient Inverse Simpson Index values predicted broader posttransplant TCR diversity. CD4 and CD8 repertoire contributions could not be separated without sorting.

The sample in question was PBMCs, obtained 100 days after allogeneic stem cell transplant. This receptor was identified in a male patient between 45 and 60 years old who had an allogeneic stem cell transplant from an unrelated donor, so the T cells may come from the graft donor. Some clones in this sample may be carry-over from other donors' samples. V is TRBV29-1 and J is TRBJ2-7, with D possibly TRBD1 on 5 matching bases. The DNA for the CDR3 is TGCAGCGTAGCCTCGACAGATTACGAGCAGTACTTC. Amino acids: CSVASTDYEQYF.